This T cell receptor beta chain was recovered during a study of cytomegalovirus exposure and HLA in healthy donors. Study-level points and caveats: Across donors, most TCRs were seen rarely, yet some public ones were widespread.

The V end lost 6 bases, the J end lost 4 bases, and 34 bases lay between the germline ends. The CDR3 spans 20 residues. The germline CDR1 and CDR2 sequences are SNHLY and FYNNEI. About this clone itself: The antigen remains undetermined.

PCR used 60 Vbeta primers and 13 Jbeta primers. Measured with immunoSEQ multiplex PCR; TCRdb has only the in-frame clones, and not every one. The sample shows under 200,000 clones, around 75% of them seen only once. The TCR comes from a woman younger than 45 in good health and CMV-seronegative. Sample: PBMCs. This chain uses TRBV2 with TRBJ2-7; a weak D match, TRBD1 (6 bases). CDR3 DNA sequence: TGTGCCAGCAGAAGATACTACGACAGGCTGGGGACCGTAGGCGAGTACGAGCAGTACTTC. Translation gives CASRRYYDRLGTVGEYEQYF.